Reported below is one T cell receptor (beta chain). Original methodology: Reference gene primers were amplified, and this amplification served to estimate nucleated cell counts. The data were produced by immunoSEQ multiplex PCR, yet TCRdb's version contains in-frame clones alone and is incomplete. Clone size and the V and J calls come from that table; the DNA yielded D and trimming. The data show 200,000 to 250,000 clones, with approximately 85% seen just once and 4.5% to 5.5% held by the top ten. The sample belongs to a study of blood T cell repertoires in COVID-19. Looking at the study overall: Sites across the United States, Italy and Spain contributed samples from acute and convalescent COVID-19. PBMCs, B-cell-depleted T cells, or T cells provided the cDNA or gDNA that made up the material.

This CDR3 is 15 amino acids long. CDR1 is MNHEY and CDR2 is SVGAGI in the germline V gene. Trimming removed 4 bases from V and 1 base from J; junction bases left unmatched: 0. It was during active infection that Seattle patients were enrolled and then longitudinally followed. The source material was peripheral blood. The sequence was collected from a man aged 50 to 59 with COVID-19, enrolled during active disease. V usage is TRBV6-5 and J usage is TRBJ2-1, with 11 bases identical to TRBD2. CDR3 in amino acids: CASSWTSGSYNEQFF. CDR3 coding DNA: TGTGCCAGCAGTTGGACTAGCGGGTCCTACAATGAGCAGTTCTTC.